One TCR beta chain is described in this entry. This specimen comes from a study of response to subunit inactivated influenza vaccine. The length of the CDR3 is 12 residues. V was pared by 4 bases and J by 4 bases, with 6 bases between. Germline values: CDR1 MNHNY, CDR2 SVGAGI (reference sequence). TCRdb re-analysed the RT-PCR reads in MiXCR, keeping a single row per CDR3 protein. The sample has a few hundred thousand distinct CDR3 sequences, about 11% seen once. These data were also filed under a second study, of T cells expressing NK-cell markers. From that report: As the method of synthesis, 5'RACE template switching with UMIs yielded TCR beta cDNA. Dominance of the CD3+CD56-NKG2C+ fraction by these clonotypes also held in several donors.

The sequences come from PBMCs from blood, collected on the day of vaccination. The receptor was derived from a man in his fifties who received an inactivated influenza vaccine. The chain combines TRBV6-6 with TRBJ2-3; no clear D gene. This CDR3 reads CASSWQADTQYF. DNA of the CDR3: TGTGCCAGCAGTTGGCAGGCAGATACGCAGTATTTT.